Below, 12 T cell receptor beta chains from the same sample are listed, as sequenced in a study of beta chain features in type 1 diabetes. Their antigens remain unidentified. The study's findings and limits: Moderate yet significant TCRB CDR3 shortening was seen in Type 1 diabetes patients in all four CD4+ subsets.

Reverse transcription of all isolated RNA meant that expressed TCRB transcripts were sequenced. The protocol was immunoSEQ multiplex PCR, while the TCRdb copy is restricted to in-frame clones and leaves out a portion. This table has some 330,000 clones, around an eighth appearing once. The material sequenced was naive CD4+ T cells from blood. These receptor sequences come from a woman aged 18 to 35 with type 1 diabetes.

The gene calls are TRBV7-9 and TRBJ2-5; no firm D call. CDR3 length: 12 amino acids. Deletions cut 1 base from V and 5 bases from J, with 5 bases between. CDR1 is SEHNR, CDR2 FQNEAQ, per germline (reference sequence). This CDR3 is CASSLVQETQYF. The CDR3 DNA is TGTGCCAGCAGCTTAGTACAGGAGACCCAGTACTTC.

This sequence joins TRBV2 and TRBJ2-7, with TRBD2 matching 11 bases. This CDR3 comprises 14 residues. From germline, CDR1 is SNHLY and CDR2 FYNNEI. Trimming took 6 bases from V and 7 from J; bases not matched to a gene: 8. The CDR3 region is CASRTGLAVSEQYF. The CDR3, as DNA: TGTGCCAGCAGAACGGGACTAGCGGTTTCAGAGCAGTACTTC.

The rearrangement joins TRBV5-8 to TRBJ2-2; 10 nucleotides align to TRBD1. The trim removed 6 bases at V and 7 bases at J, leaving 12 bases unmatched. In germline, CDR1 is SGHTS, CDR2 YDEGEE. This CDR3 has 16 residues. The CDR3 region is CASTLGPGTGVGELFF. CDR3 DNA: TGTGCCAGCACCCTGGGGCCCGGGACAGGGGTCGGGGAGCTGTTTTTT. The full variable domain, its missing parts supplied by reference TRBV5-8 and TRBJ2-2, is EAGVTQSPTHLIKTRGQQATLRCSPISGHTSVYWYQQALGLGLQFLLWYDEGEERNRGNFPPRFSGRQFPNYSSELNVNALELEDSALYLCASTLGPGTGVGELFFGEGSRLTVL.

This clone appeared a few times. Other DNA sequences of this sample code for an identical CDR3. The chain links TRBV20-1 to TRBJ1-2, with D perhaps matching TRBD1 (6 bases). The CDR3 covers 11 residues. Between the trimmed V and J ends, which lost 5 bases and 5 bases, there was a span of 9 bases. Germline V gives CDR1 DFQATT, CDR2 SNEGSKA (reference sequence). CDR3 sequence: CSASQGYGYTF. CDR3 coding DNA: TGCAGTGCTTCCCAGGGGTATGGCTACACCTTC.

Remarks on this clone: Other DNA sequences of this sample code for an identical CDR3. The chain has TRBV5-1 and TRBJ1-1; a possible D gene is TRBD1 (6 bases). Trimming stripped 0 bases from V and 2 bases from J, with 8 bases between. Germline assignment: CDR1 SGHRS and CDR2 YFSETQ. This CDR3 is 14 amino acids long. The CDR3 DNA sequence: TGCGCCAGCAGCTTGGGGACAGTTAACACTGAAGCTTTCTTT. It encodes CASSLGTVNTEAFF. Using reference TRBV5-1 and TRBJ1-1 for the parts outside the CDR3, the full variable domain is KAGVTQTPRYLIKTRGQQVTLSCSPISGHRSVSWYQQTPGQGLQFLFEYFSETQRNKGNFPGRFSGRQFSNSRSEMNVSTLELGDSALYLCASSLGTVNTEAFFGQGTRLTVV.

CDR3 amino acids: CASSLQGGQPQHF. The CDR3 DNA follows: TGTGCCAGTAGTTTGCAGGGTGGACAGCCCCAGCATTTT. The rearrangement uses TRBV19 and TRBJ1-5; D possibly corresponds to TRBD1 (5 bases). The CDR3 length is 13 residues. The V end lost 5 bases, the J end lost 7 bases, and 12 bases lay between the germline ends. Germline V CDR1 and CDR2: LNHDA, SQIVND (reference sequence).

This clone was seen a few times. The chain combines TRBV20-1 with TRBJ1-1; D uncertain. V lost 6 bases, J lost 8 bases, and 10 bases lay in between. Germline CDR1 reads DFQATT; CDR2 reads SNEGSKA (reference sequence). The CDR3 length is 10 residues. The CDR3 sequence: CSAEGGEAFF. CDR3 sequence (DNA): TGCAGTGCCGAGGGCGGAGAAGCTTTCTTT.

The chain joins TRBV19 to TRBJ2-5; D is possibly TRBD2 (5 bases). The V gene's germline CDR1 is LNHDA and CDR2 SQIVND (reference sequence). V was shortened by 1 base and J by 9 bases, with 6 bases between the two germline ends. This CDR3 has 11 residues. The CDR3 coding sequence is TGTGCCAGTAGTATAGCCGGGGCCCAGTACTTC. Translation gives CASSIAGAQYF.

This clone was found a few times. The rearrangement uses TRBV9 and TRBJ2-5, with a weak D call TRBD2 (5 bases). Germline V gene data show CDR1 as SGDLS and CDR2 as YYNGEE. CDR3 length equals 14 residues. The germline V and J ends were trimmed by 4 bases and 0 bases, with 10 bases remaining between them. For the CDR3, the DNA is TGTGCCAGCAGCCGGCGGGCCGACCAAGAGACCCAGTACTTC. Translating it yields CASSRRADQETQYF. Based on the CDR3 plus reference TRBV9 and TRBJ2-5, the full variable domain is DSGVTQTPKHLITATGQRVTLRCSPRSGDLSVYWYQQSLDQGLQFLIQYYNGEERAKGNILERFSAQQFPDLHSELNLSSLELGDSALYFCASSRRADQETQYFGPGTRLLVL.

V gene TRBV18 combines with J gene TRBJ1-6, with D possibly being TRBD1 (5 bases). The V gene's germline CDR1 is KGHSH and CDR2 LQKENI. V was trimmed by 3 bases and J by 8 bases, leaving 11 bases between them. This CDR3 is 14 amino acids long. CDR3 in amino acids: CASSPGGRDSPLHF. The CDR3 coding sequence is TGTGCCAGCTCACCGGGTGGCAGGGATTCACCCCTCCACTTT.

CDR3 region: CATHSGQGVNSPLHF. DNA of the CDR3: TGTGCCACTCACAGCGGACAGGGCGTCAATTCACCCCTCCACTTT. The J gene is TRBJ1-6, the V gene TRBV19; 8 bases line up with TRBD1. Trimming took 10 bases from V and 7 from J; bases not matched to a gene: 12. The CDR3 sequence is 15 residues long. Germline V gives CDR1 LNHDA, CDR2 SQIVND (reference sequence).

In this sample, this clone turned up a few times. CDR3 region: CASSDPRTGRNEQYF. The CDR3 nucleotides read TGTGCCAGCAGTGATCCGAGGACAGGGAGGAACGAGCAGTACTTC. This sequence joins TRBV2 and TRBJ2-7, with TRBD1 matching 8 bases. V gave up 3 bases and J gave up 5 bases; unmatched junction bases: 9. Germline CDR1 reads SNHLY; CDR2 reads FYNNEI. The CDR3 length is 15 residues.